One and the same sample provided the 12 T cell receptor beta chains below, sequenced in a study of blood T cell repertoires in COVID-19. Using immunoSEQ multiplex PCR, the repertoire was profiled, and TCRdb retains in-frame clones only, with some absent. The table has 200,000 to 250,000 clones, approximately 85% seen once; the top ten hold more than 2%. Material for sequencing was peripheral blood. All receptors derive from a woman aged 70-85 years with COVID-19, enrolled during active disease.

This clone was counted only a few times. CDR3 region: CASKATGANQPQHF. For the CDR3, the DNA is TGTGCCAGTAAGGCCACTGGGGCCAATCAGCCCCAGCATTTT. The chain is built from TRBV19 and TRBJ1-5; tentatively, D is TRBD1 (5 bases). Trimming cost V 7 bases and J 3 bases, with 13 bases left between them. Germline CDR1 reads LNHDA; CDR2 reads SQIVND (reference sequence). The CDR3 runs to 14 residues.

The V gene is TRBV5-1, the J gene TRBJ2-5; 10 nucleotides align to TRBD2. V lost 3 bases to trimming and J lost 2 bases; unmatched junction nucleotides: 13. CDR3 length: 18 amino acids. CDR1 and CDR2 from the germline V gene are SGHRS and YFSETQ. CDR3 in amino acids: CASSSASGGANEQETQYF. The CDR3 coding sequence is TGCGCCAGCAGCTCCGCCAGCGGGGGGGCCAACGAGCAAGAGACCCAGTACTTC.

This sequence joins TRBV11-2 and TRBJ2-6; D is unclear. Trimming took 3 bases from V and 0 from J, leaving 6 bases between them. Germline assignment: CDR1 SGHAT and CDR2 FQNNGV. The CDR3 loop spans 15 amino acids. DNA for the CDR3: TGTGCCAGCAGCTTTCTATACTCTGGGGCCAACGTCCTGACTTTC. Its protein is CASSFLYSGANVLTF.

DNA for the CDR3: TGTGCCAGTAGTAACACCGGGACAGGGACCTACGAGCAGTACTTC. Translated: CASSNTGTGTYEQYF. The gene calls are TRBV19 and TRBJ2-7, with TRBD1 identical over 9 bases. V gave up 4 bases and J gave up 2 bases; unmatched junction bases: 6. This CDR3 has 15 residues. The germline CDR1 and CDR2 sequences are LNHDA and SQIVND (reference sequence). The variable domain in full, with the rest retrieved from reference TRBV19 and TRBJ2-7, is DGGITQSPKYLFRKEGQNVTLSCEQNLNHDAMYWYRQDPGQGLRLIYYSQIVNDFQKGDIAEGYSVSREKKESFPLTVTSAQKNPTAFYLCASSNTGTGTYEQYFGPGTRLTVT.

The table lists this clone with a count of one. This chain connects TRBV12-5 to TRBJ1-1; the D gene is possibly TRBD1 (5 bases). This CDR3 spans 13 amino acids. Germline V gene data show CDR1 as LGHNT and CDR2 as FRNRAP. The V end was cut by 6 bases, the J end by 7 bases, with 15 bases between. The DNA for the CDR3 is TGTGCTAGTGGACGAAGGGGAGGCGATGAAGCTTTCTTT. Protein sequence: CASGRRGGDEAFF.

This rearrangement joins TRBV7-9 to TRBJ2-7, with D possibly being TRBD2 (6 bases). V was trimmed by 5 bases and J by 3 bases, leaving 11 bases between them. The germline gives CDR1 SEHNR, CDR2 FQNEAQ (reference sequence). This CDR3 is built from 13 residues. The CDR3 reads CASSRDSLYEQYF. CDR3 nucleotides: TGTGCCAGCAGCCGGGACTCACTCTACGAGCAGTACTTC. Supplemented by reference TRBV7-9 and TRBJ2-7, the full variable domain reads DTGVSQNPRHKITKRGQNVTFRCDPISEHNRLYWYRQTLGQGPEFLTYFQNEAQLEKSRLLSDRFSAERPKGSFSTLEIQRTEQGDSAMYLCASSRDSLYEQYFGPGTRLTVT.

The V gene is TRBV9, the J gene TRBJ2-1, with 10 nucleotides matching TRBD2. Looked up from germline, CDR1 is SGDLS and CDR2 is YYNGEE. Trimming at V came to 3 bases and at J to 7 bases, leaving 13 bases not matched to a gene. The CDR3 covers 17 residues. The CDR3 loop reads CASSAGLAVERANEQFF. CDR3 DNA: TGTGCCAGCAGCGCCGGACTAGCGGTCGAAAGGGCGAATGAGCAGTTCTTC.

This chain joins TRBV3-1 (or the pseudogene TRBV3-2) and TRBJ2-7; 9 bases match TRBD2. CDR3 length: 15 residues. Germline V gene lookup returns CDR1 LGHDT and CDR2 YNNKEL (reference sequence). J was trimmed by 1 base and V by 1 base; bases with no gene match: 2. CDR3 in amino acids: CASSQVTSGSYEQYF. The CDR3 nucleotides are TGTGCCAGCAGCCAAGTTACTAGCGGGTCCTACGAGCAGTACTTC.

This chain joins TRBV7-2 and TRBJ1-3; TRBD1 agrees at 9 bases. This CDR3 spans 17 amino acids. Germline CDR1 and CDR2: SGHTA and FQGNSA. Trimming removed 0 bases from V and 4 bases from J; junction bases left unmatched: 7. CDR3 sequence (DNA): TGTGCCAGCAGCTTAGCGGGCGGGACAGGGAACGGAAACACCATATATTTT. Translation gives CASSLAGGTGNGNTIYF.

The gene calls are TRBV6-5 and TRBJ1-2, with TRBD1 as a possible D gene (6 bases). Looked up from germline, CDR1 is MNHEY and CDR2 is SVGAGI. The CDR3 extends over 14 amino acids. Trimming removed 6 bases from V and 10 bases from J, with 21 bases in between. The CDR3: CASSPPGQPISYTF. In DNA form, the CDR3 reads TGTGCCAGCAGCCCGCCGGGACAACCCATCTCCTACACCTTC.

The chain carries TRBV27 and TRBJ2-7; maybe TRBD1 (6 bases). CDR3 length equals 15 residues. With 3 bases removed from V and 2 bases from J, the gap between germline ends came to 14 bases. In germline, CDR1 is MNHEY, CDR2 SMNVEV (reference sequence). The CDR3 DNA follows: TGTGCCAGCAGTTTGGTCGGGACATTACCCTACGAGCAGTACTTC. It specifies CASSLVGTLPYEQYF.

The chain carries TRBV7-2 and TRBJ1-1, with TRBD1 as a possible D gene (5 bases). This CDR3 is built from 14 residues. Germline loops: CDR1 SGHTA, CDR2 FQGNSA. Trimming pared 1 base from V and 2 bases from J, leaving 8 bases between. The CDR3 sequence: CASSLGQFNTEAFF. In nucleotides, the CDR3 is TGTGCCAGCAGCTTAGGACAGTTTAACACTGAAGCTTTCTTT. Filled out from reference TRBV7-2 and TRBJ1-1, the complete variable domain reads GAGVSQSPSNKVTEKGKDVELRCDPISGHTALYWYRQSLGQGLEFLIYFQGNSAPDKSGLPSDRFSAERTGGSVSTLTIQRTQQEDSAVYLCASSLGQFNTEAFFGQGTRLTVV.